The T cell receptor beta chain described here comes from a study of T cell responses to AZD1222 COVID-19 vaccine (dated by TCRdb to the early 2020s). A note on the overall study: Because spike-specific TCR depth and breadth did not differ between the two schedules, AZD1222 recipients who got a second dose at roughly 4 weeks were pooled with those who got a second dose at roughly 12 weeks. TCR sequencing was performed for about 250 trial participants, of whom about 200 were given two doses of AZD1222 and around 26 were given two doses of MenACWY control vaccine. Trial participants were enrolled by age into subgroups of 18-55, 56-69 and 70-plus years, and roughly 150, 30 and 60 TCR-sequenced participants, respectively, were included in these subgroups.

The time point label, as the study defines it: baseline before first vaccination. Vaccinee samples came from UK trials COV001 and COV002, including a single-blind randomized controlled phase 2/3 trial of AZD1222 (ChAdOx1 nCoV-19) in healthy adults. For TCRbeta chain sequencing, PBMC samples were collected from trial participants at day 0 and at day 28 after the second dose. This clone came up once. The clone's antigen remains unknown. The record has no base qualities; no much larger clone is one base away. What the work shows at the level of the full study, not this receptor alone: Epitopes outside the regions mutated in the B.1.351 and B.1.1.7 variants were reportedly recognized by nearly half of the unique spike-specific TCRs. After two AZD1222 doses, spike-specific TCR breadth and depth were significantly higher than at day 0 and than in MenACWY recipients. In the small 56-69-year group, the increase in depth fell short of significance, most likely because of low power. CD4 TCRs associated with the vaccine covered the entire spike protein, and the dominant responses were in regions 160-218 and 743-854. Conclusions about previously exposed vaccinees are limited because only five to seven AZD1222 recipients were SARS-CoV-2 seropositive at baseline. Participants were mostly white British, with more females than males. The authors suggested clonal diversity may have been underestimated. Because no samples from the day 14 peak response were available, repertoires could be characterized only after the peak T cell response.

The CDR3 measures 14 amino acids from cysteine to phenylalanine. The only DNA kept is the CDR3, 42 bases in frame from the first base. The trim is 6 bases for V and 9 bases for J, with a gap of 20 bases between the germline ends. The germline V gene encodes CDR1 MNHEY and CDR2 SVGAGI. The CDR3 regions of human TCRbeta chains were subjected to immunosequencing. The paper's processing steps were these. Repertoire TCRs were matched against a reference library of SARS-CoV-2-specific TCRs generated with the MIRA antigen-specificity platform. Breadth meant the fraction of unique TCRs that were SARS-CoV-2-associated, whereas depth meant the fraction of total T cells that were SARS-CoV-2-associated. Using the MIRA data, every spike-specific TCR was mapped to the spike region that the TCR reacted to and assigned to either a CD4 or a CD8 class. Log10-transformed breadth and depth values were compared by one-way ANOVA with Sidak's multiple comparisons tests. TCRdb stores this immuneACCESS table with in-frame sequences only. Part of the clones is absent; in the studies checked, under half of the shortfall reflects unresolved V genes, and no reason is known for the rest. V, J and clone size were drawn from that table, and D and trimming were deduced from the DNA. This sample comprises tens of thousands of clones, 80% to 90% of them detected only once. The ten top clones hold approximately 10% of the sample.

The input for sequencing was peripheral blood, taken on day 0 of AZD1222 vaccination. The source is an adult in good health. This sequence uses TRBV6-5 and TRBJ1-2; no D segment can be confidently identified. The encoded CDR3 is CASRRSAAAGSYTF. The nucleotide sequence is TGTGCCAGCAGACGTAGCGCAGCCGCCGGAAGCTACACCTTC.